Listed here are 21 T cell receptor beta chains from one sample, sequenced in a study of breast tumors, draining lymph nodes, adjacent tissues. Breast cancer patients provided tissue from their axillary draining lymph nodes. TCRdb used MiXCR to reprocess the multiplex PCR reads, holding one entry per CDR3 protein. The sample shows 200,000 or so distinct CDR3 sequences, roughly 31% of them seen only once. The specimen sequenced was axillary lymph node tissue. The receptors shown here come from a female donor with breast cancer. Some clones in this sample may be carry-over from other donors' samples.

The rearrangement joins TRBV5-1 to TRBJ2-2; tentative D call: TRBD1 (5 bases). The CDR3 is 12 amino acids. Looked up from germline, CDR1 is SGHRS and CDR2 is YFSETQ. Trimming took 2 bases from V and 11 from J, leaving 10 bases between them. CDR3 amino acids: CASSLDRSELFF. The CDR3 DNA reads as TGCGCCAGCAGCTTAGACAGATCCGAGCTGTTTTTT.

This clonotype was seen a few times. V and J are TRBV6-6 and TRBJ2-7, with a weak D call TRBD1 (6 bases). CDR3 length: 13 amino acids. Germline CDR1 reads MNHNY; CDR2 reads SVGAGI (reference sequence). The V end was cut by 5 bases, the J end by 3 bases, with 11 bases between. For the CDR3, the DNA is TGTGCCAGCAGTCACCAGGGGAACTACGAGCAGTACTTC. Amino acids: CASSHQGNYEQYF.

This clonotype was recorded once. The rearrangement uses TRBV7-3 and TRBJ2-5; TRBD2 matches 11 bases. Germline CDR1 SGHTA, CDR2 FQGTGA. The CDR3 totals 15 residues. J was trimmed by 4 bases and V by 5 bases; bases with no gene match: 6. CDR3 sequence reads: CASSQGLAVGETQYF. The CDR3, as DNA: TGTGCCAGCAGCCAGGGACTAGCGGTAGGAGAGACCCAGTACTTC.

Ten or more counts support this clonotype. This chain joins TRBV5-6 and TRBJ2-1, with D perhaps TRBD2 (5 bases). V dropped 3 bases and J dropped 1 base, with 14 bases sitting between them. Germline CDR1 reads SGHDT; CDR2 reads YYEEEE. The CDR3 runs to 16 residues. The CDR3 DNA is TGTGCCAGCAGCTCCATCCGAGCGGCATCCTACAATGAGCAGTTCTTC. Encoded protein: CASSSIRAASYNEQFF.

This clonotype was counted a few times. The V and J genes are TRBV27 and TRBJ2-1; D is ambiguous. The CDR3 has 16 residues. Germline CDR1 reads MNHEY; CDR2 reads SMNVEV (reference sequence). The V end was cut by 1 base, the J end by 0 bases, with 10 bases between. The chain's CDR3 is CASSLLGESSYNEQFF. The CDR3 DNA reads TGTGCCAGCAGTTTATTGGGCGAGAGCTCCTACAATGAGCAGTTCTTC.

This clonotype occurred many times. The chain employs TRBV19 and TRBJ1-4; weak D call: TRBD1 (5 bases). CDR3 length: 14 amino acids. CDR1 is LNHDA and CDR2 is SQIVND in the germline V gene (reference sequence). Trimming shortened V by 4 bases and J by 7 bases, and 13 bases separated the two germline ends. The CDR3 sequence is CASSNQGFGEKLFF. The CDR3 nucleotides read TGTGCCAGTAGTAATCAGGGATTTGGTGAAAAACTGTTTTTT.

About this clonotype itself: With a much larger clone just one base away, this may be a read error. J is TRBJ2-5 and V is TRBV5-5; D may be TRBD2 (6 bases). Trimming left V 2 bases short and J 5 bases short, with 13 bases between. The CDR3 is made up of 14 amino acids. Germline assignment: CDR1 SGHKS and CDR2 YYEKEE (reference sequence). In DNA form, the CDR3 reads TGTGCCAGCAGCTTAGGCGGGGCGGTGGAGACCCAGTACTTC. It codes for CASSLGGAVETQYF.

This clonotype was seen many times. The chain has TRBV6-5 and TRBJ2-2, with D possibly being TRBD2 (6 bases). V lost 7 bases to trimming and J lost 3 bases, with 15 bases between them. The CDR3 runs to 15 residues. Germline V gene data show CDR1 as MNHEY and CDR2 as SVGAGI. The CDR3 reads CASTLTGVDTGELFF. DNA of the CDR3: TGTGCCAGCACCTTAACGGGGGTTGACACCGGGGAGCTGTTTTTT.

The chain carries TRBV5-1 and TRBJ2-7; D is possibly TRBD1 (6 bases). Trimming removed 2 bases from V and 3 bases from J, with 9 bases in between. CDR1 is SGHRS, CDR2 YFSETQ, per germline. There are 13 residues in the CDR3. CDR3 loop: CASSFRGNYEQYF. CDR3 coding DNA: TGCGCCAGCAGCTTTAGGGGGAACTACGAGCAGTACTTC. Full variable domain (remainder filled in from reference TRBV5-1 and TRBJ2-7): KAGVTQTPRYLIKTRGQQVTLSCSPISGHRSVSWYQQTPGQGLQFLFEYFSETQRNKGNFPGRFSGRQFSNSRSEMNVSTLELGDSALYLCASSFRGNYEQYFGPGTRLTVT.

At least ten counts were recorded for this clonotype. J is TRBJ2-1 and V is TRBV20-1, with TRBD1 matching over 8 bases. The V segment lost 6 bases and the J segment 7 bases; nucleotides outside the gene matches: 11. Germline V gene data show CDR1 as DFQATT and CDR2 as SNEGSKA (reference sequence). The CDR3 is 14 residues long. The CDR3 nucleotides read TGCAGTGCCGCGGACAGGGATAGAAGAAATGAGCAGTTCTTC. Translated, it gives CSAADRDRRNEQFF.

The chain has TRBV2 and TRBJ2-7, with TRBD2 matching over 13 bases. The V and J ends lost 2 bases and 5 bases, in that order; junction bases with no gene match: 3. There are 15 residues in the CDR3. Per the germline V gene, CDR1 is SNHLY and CDR2 is FYNNEI. CDR3 in amino acids: CASSERGTSGNEQYF. The CDR3 nucleotides read TGTGCCAGCAGTGAAAGAGGGACTAGCGGGAACGAGCAGTACTTC.

Remarks on this clonotype: One end of the junction is discordant with germline, which a read error may explain. This rearrangement joins TRBV19 to TRBJ2-3; 8 bases are shared with TRBD2. This CDR3 contains 14 residues. In germline, CDR1 is LNHDA, CDR2 SQIVND (reference sequence). CDR3 in amino acids: CASSFSGNEDTQYF. CDR3 nucleotide sequence: TGTGCCAGTAGTTTTAGCGGGAATGAAGATACACAGTATTTT.

This clonotype was seen ten or more times. The rearrangement joins TRBV25-1 to TRBJ1-2; 9 bases are shared with TRBD1. CDR3 length equals 14 residues. The germline V gene encodes CDR1 MGHDK and CDR2 SYGVNS. J was trimmed by 4 bases and V by 8 bases; bases with no gene match: 8. DNA for the CDR3: TGTGCCAGCGGACCGGGACAGGGCCTCTATGGCTACACCTTC. It is translated as CASGPGQGLYGYTF.

The CDR3 spells CASSHLSGGVTDTQYF. In DNA form, the CDR3 reads TGTGCCAGCAGTCACCTAAGCGGGGGGGTCACAGATACGCAGTATTTT. The chain carries TRBV6-6 and TRBJ2-3, with TRBD2 matching over 10 bases. The CDR3 contains 16 residues. The germline V gene encodes CDR1 MNHNY and CDR2 SVGAGI (reference sequence). V lost 5 bases, J lost 2 bases, and 7 bases stayed unmatched.

With respect to this clonotype: A much larger clonotype is one base distant, so this may be a read error. The rearrangement joins TRBV6-6 to TRBJ1-2; the D gene is possibly TRBD1 (6 bases). The CDR3 consists of 11 residues. Trimming stripped 6 bases from V and 8 bases from J, with 10 bases between. Germline V CDR1 and CDR2: MNHNY, SVGAGI (reference sequence). The DNA of the CDR3 is TGTGCCAGCAGACACAGGGCCGGCTACACCTTC. Its protein is CASRHRAGYTF.

This clonotype was detected many times. The chain links TRBV11-1 to TRBJ2-1; D call uncertain. Germline V gives CDR1 SGHAT, CDR2 FQDESV (reference sequence). V was shortened by 4 bases and J by 10 bases, with 14 bases between the two germline ends. This CDR3 comprises 13 residues. The CDR3 DNA reads TGTGCCAGCAGCTCCGACGACTCCCCCGAGCAGTTCTTC. This sequence encodes CASSSDDSPEQFF.

To note about this clonotype: A much larger clone sits a single nucleotide away, making a read error possible. The chain combines TRBV5-5 with TRBJ2-1; D is ambiguous. The length of the CDR3 is 16 residues. Per germline, CDR1 SGHKS and CDR2 YYEKEE (reference sequence). Deletions cut 1 base from V and 9 bases from J, with 20 bases between. The CDR3 sequence is CASSLYSPTAKGEQFF. CDR3 nucleotides: TGTGCCAGCAGCTTGTACAGCCCGACCGCTAAGGGTGAGCAGTTCTTC. Filled out from reference TRBV5-5 and TRBJ2-1, the complete variable domain reads DAGVTQSPTHLIKTRGQQVTLRCSPISGHKSVSWYQQVLGQGPQFIFQYYEKEERGRGNFPDRFSARQFPNYSSELNVNALLLGDSALYLCASSLYSPTAKGEQFFGPGTRLTVL.

This clonotype appeared a single time. CDR3 sequence: CATSEAGEETQYF. DNA for the CDR3: TGTGCCACCAGTGAGGCAGGGGAAGAGACCCAGTACTTC. The rearrangement links TRBV24-1 to TRBJ2-5, with TRBD1 as a possible D gene (6 bases). With 4 bases removed from V and 3 bases from J, the gap between germline ends came to 8 bases. The CDR3 extends over 13 amino acids. Germline V gene lookup returns CDR1 KGHDR and CDR2 SFDVKD.

This clonotype showed up many times. This chain links TRBV6-2 or TRBV6-3 with TRBJ2-7, with D possibly matching TRBD2 (6 bases). The CDR3 runs to 13 residues. CDR1 and CDR2 from the germline V gene are MNHEY and SVGEGT. The V end lost 5 bases, the J end lost 4 bases, and 12 bases lay between the germline ends. The CDR3 coding sequence is TGTGCCAGCAGTAACGGGAGTAAGTACGAGCAGTACTTC. This encodes CASSNGSKYEQYF.

This clonotype was counted many times. This chain connects TRBV11-2 to TRBJ2-7, with 10 bases lining up with TRBD1. The CDR3 has 14 residues. V shed 4 bases and J 5 bases; nucleotides not matched to a gene: 5. Germline V gives CDR1 SGHAT, CDR2 FQNNGV. Here the CDR3 DNA reads TGTGCCAGCAGCTCGGGACAGGGGAGTAACGAGCAGTACTTC. Residues: CASSSGQGSNEQYF.

This clonotype showed up many times. J is TRBJ2-3 and V is TRBV20-1, with D hard to call. The V end was cut by 3 bases, the J end by 4 bases, with 8 bases between. The CDR3 totals 12 residues. Germline V CDR1 and CDR2: DFQATT, SNEGSKA (reference sequence). Here the CDR3 DNA reads TGCAGTGCTAGTATGGGTGCAGATACGCAGTATTTT. Translation: CSASMGADTQYF.